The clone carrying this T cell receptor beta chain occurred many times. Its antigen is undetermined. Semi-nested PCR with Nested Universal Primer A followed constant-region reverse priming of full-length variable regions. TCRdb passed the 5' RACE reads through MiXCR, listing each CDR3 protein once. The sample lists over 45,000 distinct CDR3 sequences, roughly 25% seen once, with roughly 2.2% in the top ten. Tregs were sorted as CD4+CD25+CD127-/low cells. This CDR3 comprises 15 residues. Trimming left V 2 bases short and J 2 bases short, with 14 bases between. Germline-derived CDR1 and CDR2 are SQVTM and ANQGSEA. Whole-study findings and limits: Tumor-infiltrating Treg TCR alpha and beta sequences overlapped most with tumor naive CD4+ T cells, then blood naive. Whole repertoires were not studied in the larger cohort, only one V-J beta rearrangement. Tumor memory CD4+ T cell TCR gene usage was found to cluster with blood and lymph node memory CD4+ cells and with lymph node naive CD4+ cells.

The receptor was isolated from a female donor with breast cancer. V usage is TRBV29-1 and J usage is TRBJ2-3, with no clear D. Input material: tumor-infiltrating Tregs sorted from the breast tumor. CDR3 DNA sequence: TGCAGCGTTGAAACTGGCGGAATACTCACAGATACGCAGTATTTT. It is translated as CSVETGGILTDTQYF.